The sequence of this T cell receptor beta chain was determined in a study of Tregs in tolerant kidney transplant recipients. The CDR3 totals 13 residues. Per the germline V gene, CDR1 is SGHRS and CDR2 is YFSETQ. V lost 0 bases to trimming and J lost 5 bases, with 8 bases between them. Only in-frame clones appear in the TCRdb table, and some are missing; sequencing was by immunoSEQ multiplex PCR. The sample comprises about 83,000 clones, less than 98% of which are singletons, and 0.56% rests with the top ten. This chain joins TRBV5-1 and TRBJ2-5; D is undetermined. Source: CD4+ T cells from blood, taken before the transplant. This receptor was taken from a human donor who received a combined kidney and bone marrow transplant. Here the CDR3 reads CASSLAARETQYF. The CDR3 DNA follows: TGCGCCAGCAGCTTGGCGGCGAGGGAGACCCAGTACTTC. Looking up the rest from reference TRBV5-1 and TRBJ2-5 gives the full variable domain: KAGVTQTPRYLIKTRGQQVTLSCSPISGHRSVSWYQQTPGQGLQFLFEYFSETQRNKGNFPGRFSGRQFSNSRSEMNVSTLELGDSALYLCASSLAARETQYFGPGTRLLVL.